The next 3 T cell receptor beta chains were all read from a single sample in a study of cytomegalovirus exposure and HLA in healthy donors. PCR was performed using 60 Vbeta and 13 Jbeta primers. Libraries were prepared by immunoSEQ multiplex PCR; TCRdb keeps only in-frame clonotypes and omits some of them. The sample records over 100,000 clones, about four fifths being singletons. The sample taken for sequencing was PBMCs. The receptors derive from a man aged 25-40 years in good health and CMV-seropositive.

This clone was picked up one time. This chain connects TRBV5-1 to TRBJ2-1, with 12 bases lining up with TRBD2. The CDR3 runs 16 residues. V shed 2 bases and J 5 bases; nucleotides not matched to a gene: 5. CDR1 is SGHRS and CDR2 is YFSETQ in the germline V gene. CDR3 in DNA: TGCGCCAGCAGCTTTAGACTAGCGGGGGCGAACAATGAGCAGTTCTTC. It specifies CASSFRLAGANNEQFF. Looking up the rest from reference TRBV5-1 and TRBJ2-1 gives the full variable domain: KAGVTQTPRYLIKTRGQQVTLSCSPISGHRSVSWYQQTPGQGLQFLFEYFSETQRNKGNFPGRFSGRQFSNSRSEMNVSTLELGDSALYLCASSFRLAGANNEQFFGPGTRLTVL.

The chain employs TRBV7-3 and TRBJ1-6; 7 nucleotides align to TRBD1. Germline CDR1 is SGHTA and CDR2 is FQGTGA. V shed 2 bases and J 10 bases; nucleotides not matched to a gene: 8. CDR3 length equals 15 residues. CDR3 sequence: CASSLQGRGLSPLHF. In DNA, the CDR3 is TGTGCCAGCAGCTTACAAGGCAGGGGGTTATCACCCCTCCACTTT.

V and J are TRBV5-1 and TRBJ1-1; TRBD1 aligns across 9 bases. Unmatched junction bases numbered 8, after V lost 5 bases and J lost 0 bases. Germline values: CDR1 SGHRS, CDR2 YFSETQ. The CDR3 runs to 16 residues. The CDR3 DNA follows: TGCGCCAGCAGGGTCGGGACAGGGAACCTGAACACTGAAGCTTTCTTT. Translated, it gives CASRVGTGNLNTEAFF.